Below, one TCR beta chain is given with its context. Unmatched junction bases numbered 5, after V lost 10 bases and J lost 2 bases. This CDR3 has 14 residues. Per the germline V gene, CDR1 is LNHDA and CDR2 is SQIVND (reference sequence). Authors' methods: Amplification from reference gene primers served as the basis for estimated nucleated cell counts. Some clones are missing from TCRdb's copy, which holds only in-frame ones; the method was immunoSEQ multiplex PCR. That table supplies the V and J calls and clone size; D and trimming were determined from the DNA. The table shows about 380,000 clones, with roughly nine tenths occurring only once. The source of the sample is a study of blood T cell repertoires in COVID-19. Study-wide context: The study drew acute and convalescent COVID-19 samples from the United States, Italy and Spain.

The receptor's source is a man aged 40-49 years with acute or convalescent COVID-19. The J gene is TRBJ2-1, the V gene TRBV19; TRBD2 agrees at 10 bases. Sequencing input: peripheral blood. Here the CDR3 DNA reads TGTGCCACGCGAACTAGCGGGGCCTACAATGAGCAGTTCTTC. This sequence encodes CATRTSGAYNEQFF.